Listed here is a single T cell receptor (beta chain). This sample was taken from a study of blood T cells in healthy people across ages. The second PCR ran about 6 to 12 cycles with a sample-barcoded 5' primer and J-beta primers. One entry per CDR3 protein, called by TCRdb with MiXCR from the 5' RACE reads. The sample holds 600,000 or so distinct CDR3 sequences, around a fifth seen once. V lost 7 bases, J lost 0 bases, and 12 bases stayed unmatched. The CDR3 spans 18 residues. Germline-derived CDR1 and CDR2 are SQVTM and ANQGSEA. The chain has TRBV29-1 and TRBJ2-1; 13 nucleotides agree with TRBD2. Material: blood. The clonotype was recovered from an older man in good health. The CDR3 sequence: CSGTGLAGDRGSYNEQFF. Here the CDR3 DNA reads TGCAGCGGGACCGGACTAGCGGGAGATCGTGGCTCCTACAATGAGCAGTTCTTC.